This T cell receptor beta chain was retrieved from a study of T cell responses to AZD1222 COVID-19 vaccine. Per the germline V gene, CDR1 is SGHTA and CDR2 is FQGNSA. The junction had 7 bases not matched to a gene; V was cut back by 3 bases and J by 2 bases. The CDR3 runs to 16 residues. Profiling relied on immunoSEQ multiplex PCR, and the TCRdb table lists in-frame clones only, not all of them. Of 83,000 or so clones in the sample, about 82% were seen once. The chain links TRBV7-2 to TRBJ2-1, with 7 bases that match TRBD1. The receptor was isolated from an adult in good health. The source material was peripheral blood, sampled on day 0 of AZD1222 vaccination. CDR3 residues: CASSFRTGLPYNEQFF. CDR3 nucleotides: TGTGCCAGCAGCTTCCGGACAGGACTCCCCTACAATGAGCAGTTCTTC.